This T cell receptor beta chain comes out of a study of response to subunit inactivated influenza vaccine. Findings and caveats of the study: With each seasonal influenza vaccination, the authors suggested, few new T cells are recruited.

TCRdb redid the calling of the RT-PCR reads with MiXCR, one entry per CDR3 protein. The sample lists roughly 520,000 distinct CDR3 sequences, about 25% occurring once. Turning to this clonotype: As yet, its antigen is unknown.

This CDR3 is 14 amino acids long. The germline gives CDR1 SEHNR, CDR2 FQNEAQ (reference sequence). Trimming left V 5 bases short and J 10 bases short, with 18 bases between. V usage is TRBV7-9 and J usage is TRBJ2-1; D may be TRBD2 (5 bases). This receptor was identified in a man aged 50 to 59 who received an inactivated influenza vaccine. The sequencing here drew on CD4+ T cells sorted from PBMCs, taken roughly 5 days after vaccination. In DNA form, the CDR3 reads TGTGCCAGCAGCCTCCAGTTGGGGAGTGGGGAGCAGTTCTTC. Its protein product is CASSLQLGSGEQFF.